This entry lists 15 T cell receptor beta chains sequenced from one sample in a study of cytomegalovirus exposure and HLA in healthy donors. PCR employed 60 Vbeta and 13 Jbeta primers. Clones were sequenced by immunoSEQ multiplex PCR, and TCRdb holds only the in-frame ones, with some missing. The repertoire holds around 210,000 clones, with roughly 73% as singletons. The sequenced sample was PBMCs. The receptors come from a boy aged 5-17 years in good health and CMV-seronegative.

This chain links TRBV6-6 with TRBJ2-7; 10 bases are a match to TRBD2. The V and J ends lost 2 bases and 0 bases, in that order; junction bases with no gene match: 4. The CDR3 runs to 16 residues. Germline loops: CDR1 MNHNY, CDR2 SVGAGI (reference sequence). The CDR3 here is CASSYRRTSGSYEQYF. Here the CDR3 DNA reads TGTGCCAGCAGTTACCGCCGGACTAGCGGCTCCTACGAGCAGTACTTC.

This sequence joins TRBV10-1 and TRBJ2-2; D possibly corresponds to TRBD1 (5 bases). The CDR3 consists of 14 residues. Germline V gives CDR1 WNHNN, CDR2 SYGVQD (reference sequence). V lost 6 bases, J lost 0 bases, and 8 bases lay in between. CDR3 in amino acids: CASRTGANTGELFF. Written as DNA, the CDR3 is TGCGCCAGCAGAACAGGAGCGAACACCGGGGAGCTGTTTTTT.

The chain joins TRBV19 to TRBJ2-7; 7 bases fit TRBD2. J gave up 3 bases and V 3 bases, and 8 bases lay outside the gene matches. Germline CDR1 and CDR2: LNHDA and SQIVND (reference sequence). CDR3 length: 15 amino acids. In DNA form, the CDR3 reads TGTGCCAGTAGTATTTTTGCGGGGGAAAGCTACGAGCAGTACTTC. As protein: CASSIFAGESYEQYF.

In DNA form, the CDR3 reads TGTGCCAGCTCACCGTCAGGGTTGGACTATGGCTACACCTTC. This codes for CASSPSGLDYGYTF. V is TRBV18 and J is TRBJ1-2; D perhaps matches TRBD1 (5 bases). Germline CDR1 reads KGHSH; CDR2 reads LQKENI. This CDR3 is 14 amino acids long. V lost 3 bases to trimming and J lost 3 bases, with 11 bases between them.

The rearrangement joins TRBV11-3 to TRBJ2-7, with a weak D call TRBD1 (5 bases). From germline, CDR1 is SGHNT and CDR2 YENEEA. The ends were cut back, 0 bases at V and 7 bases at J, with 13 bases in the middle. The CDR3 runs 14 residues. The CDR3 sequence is CASSLDRTFGEQYF. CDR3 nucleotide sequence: TGTGCCAGCAGCTTAGATCGGACATTTGGGGAGCAGTACTTC.

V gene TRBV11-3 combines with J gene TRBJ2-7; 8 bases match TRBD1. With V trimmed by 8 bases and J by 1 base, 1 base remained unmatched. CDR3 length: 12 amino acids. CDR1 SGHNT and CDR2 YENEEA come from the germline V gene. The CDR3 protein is CASRDRSYEQYF. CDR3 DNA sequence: TGTGCCAGCCGGGACAGGTCCTACGAGCAGTACTTC.

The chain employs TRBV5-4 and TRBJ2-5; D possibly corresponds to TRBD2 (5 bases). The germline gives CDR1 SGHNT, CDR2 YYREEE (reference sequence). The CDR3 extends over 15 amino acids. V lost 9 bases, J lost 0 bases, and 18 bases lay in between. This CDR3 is CATYPKEGHQETQYF. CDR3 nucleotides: TGTGCCACCTACCCCAAAGAGGGTCACCAAGAGACCCAGTACTTC.

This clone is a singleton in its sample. DNA for the CDR3: TGTGCCAGCAGCTCCTTCAGGGAGCAGTTCTTC. It is translated as CASSSFREQFF. This chain uses TRBV14 with TRBJ2-1; D remains ambiguous. CDR3 length: 11 amino acids. The V end lost 5 bases, the J end lost 10 bases, and 9 bases lay between the germline ends. CDR1 is SGHDN, CDR2 FVKESK, per germline.

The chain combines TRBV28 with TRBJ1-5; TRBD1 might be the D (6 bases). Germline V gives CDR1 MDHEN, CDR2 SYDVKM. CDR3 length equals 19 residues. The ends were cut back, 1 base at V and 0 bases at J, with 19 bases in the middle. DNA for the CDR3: TGTGCCAGCAGTTTATATTTACTGACAGGCACTTATAGCAATCAGCCCCAGCATTTT. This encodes CASSLYLLTGTYSNQPQHF.

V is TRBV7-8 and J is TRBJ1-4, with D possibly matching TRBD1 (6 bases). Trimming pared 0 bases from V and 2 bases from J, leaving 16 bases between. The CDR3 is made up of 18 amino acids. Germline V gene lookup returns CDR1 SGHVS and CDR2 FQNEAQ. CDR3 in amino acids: CASSLALQGWDTNEKLFF. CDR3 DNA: TGTGCCAGCAGCTTAGCGCTCCAGGGGTGGGATACTAATGAAAAACTGTTTTTT.

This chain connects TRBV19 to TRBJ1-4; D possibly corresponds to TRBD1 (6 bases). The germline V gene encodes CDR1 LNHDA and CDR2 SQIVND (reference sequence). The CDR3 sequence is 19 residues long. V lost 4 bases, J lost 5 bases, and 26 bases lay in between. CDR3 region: CASSTTLDSPRFLNEKLFF. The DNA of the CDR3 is TGTGCCAGTAGTACTACCTTGGACAGCCCAAGATTCTTAAATGAAAAACTGTTTTTT. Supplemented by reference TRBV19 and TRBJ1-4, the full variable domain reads DGGITQSPKYLFRKEGQNVTLSCEQNLNHDAMYWYRQDPGQGLRLIYYSQIVNDFQKGDIAEGYSVSREKKESFPLTVTSAQKNPTAFYLCASSTTLDSPRFLNEKLFFGSGTQLSVL.

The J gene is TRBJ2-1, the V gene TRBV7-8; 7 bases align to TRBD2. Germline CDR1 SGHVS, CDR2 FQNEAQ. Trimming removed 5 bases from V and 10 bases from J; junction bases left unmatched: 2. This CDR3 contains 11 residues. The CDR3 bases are TGTGCCAGCAGCCTCGGGGGGGAGCAGTTCTTC. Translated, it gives CASSLGGEQFF.

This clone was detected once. The CDR3, as DNA: TGCGCCAGCCGACACCGACACGTTAGAAATCAGCCCCAGCATTTT. It yields the protein CASRHRHVRNQPQHF. The rearrangement joins TRBV4-1 to TRBJ1-5; D is undetermined. The germline V gene encodes CDR1 MGHRA and CDR2 YSYEKL. Trimming took off 8 bases at V and 4 bases at J, with 18 bases between the two ends. This CDR3 has 15 amino acids.

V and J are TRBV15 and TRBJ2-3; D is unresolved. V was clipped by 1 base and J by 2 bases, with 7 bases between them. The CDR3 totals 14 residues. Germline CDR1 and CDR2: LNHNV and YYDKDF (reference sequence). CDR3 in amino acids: CATSRGLSTDTQYF. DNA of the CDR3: TGTGCCACCAGCAGAGGTCTTTCCACAGATACGCAGTATTTT.

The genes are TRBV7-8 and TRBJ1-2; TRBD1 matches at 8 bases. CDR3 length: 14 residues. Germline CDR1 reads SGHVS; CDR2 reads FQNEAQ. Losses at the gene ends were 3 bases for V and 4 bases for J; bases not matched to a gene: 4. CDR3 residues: CASSLTGTGYGYTF. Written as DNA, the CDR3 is TGTGCCAGCAGCTTGACCGGGACAGGCTATGGCTACACCTTC.